This entry is about one TCR beta chain. Its target is not known. The data are from a study of cytomegalovirus exposure and HLA in healthy donors. General study results and limits: Later analysis found that TCR beta chains associated with HLA were more clonally expanded than other, equally common chains.

PCR amplification relied on 60 Vbeta primers (plus 13 Jbeta primers). Some clones are missing from TCRdb's copy, which holds only in-frame ones; the method was immunoSEQ multiplex PCR. The sample comprises about 120,000 clones, more than 65% of which are singletons, and roughly 4.2% rests with the top ten. The clonotype was recovered from a male donor in good health and CMV-seropositive. Material: PBMCs.

In nucleotides, the CDR3 is TGCAGTGTAGGGGGAGCCTACGAGCAGTACTTC. Protein sequence: CSVGGAYEQYF. The rearrangement links TRBV20-1 to TRBJ2-5, with a possible D match to TRBD1 (6 bases). The J call may be wrong; the DNA end is better matched by TRBJ2-7. The CDR3 is 11 amino acids. The germline V gene encodes CDR1 DFQATT and CDR2 SNEGSKA (reference sequence).